These 19 T cell receptor beta chains came from one sample sequenced in a study of CD8 T cells in Susac syndrome. With random hexamers, roughly 0.45 to 1 ug RNA was reverse transcribed. TCRdb reanalysed the immunoSEQ multiplex PCR reads using MiXCR and keeps one entry per CDR3 protein. The data contain approximately 100,000 distinct CDR3 sequences, about 90% of them singletons. The sequenced sample was CD4+ T cells from PBMCs. The receptor set was obtained from a human donor in good health.

CDR3 DNA: TGTGCCAGCAGCTTAGGACCGGGACAGGGTCCTTATGGCTACACCTTC. Translation gives CASSLGPGQGPYGYTF. The rearrangement uses TRBV7-2 and TRBJ1-2, with TRBD1 matching 9 bases. Germline-derived CDR1 and CDR2 are SGHTA and FQGNSA. The V gene end was trimmed by 1 base and the J gene end by 5 bases; junction bases not matched to a gene: 8. This CDR3 region has 16 residues.

Turning to this clonotype: One junction end disagrees with the germline gene, perhaps due to a read error. The chain employs TRBV14 and TRBJ2-7; D is unclear. CDR1 is SGHDN and CDR2 is FVKESK in the germline V gene. This CDR3 spans 13 amino acids. The CDR3 DNA is TGTGCCAGCGGCCAGGCTGCGTTTAACGAGCAGTACTTC. This translates into CASGQAAFNEQYF.

In this sample, this clonotype turned up once. The chain recombines TRBV20-1 with TRBJ2-5; 8 nucleotides match TRBD2. The germline V gene has CDR1 DFQATT and CDR2 SNEGSKA (reference sequence). This CDR3 has 14 residues. V trimming: 2 bases; J trimming: 2 bases; junction bases outside the gene matches: 4. The DNA for the CDR3 is TGCAGTGCTAGAAGGTCGGGGGGGCAAGAGACCCAGTACTTC. This sequence encodes CSARRSGGQETQYF.

J is TRBJ2-3 and V is TRBV5-1, with 9 bases lining up with TRBD1. Germline V lookup: CDR1 SGHRS, CDR2 YFSETQ. CDR3 length: 16 residues. Trimming cost V 4 bases and J 4 bases; bases outside gene matches: 10. In DNA form, the CDR3 reads TGCGCCAGCAGCACGGGACAGGGTTCGGGTCCAGATACGCAGTATTTT. Its translation is CASSTGQGSGPDTQYF. Drawing the rest from reference TRBV5-1 and TRBJ2-3, the complete variable domain is KAGVTQTPRYLIKTRGQQVTLSCSPISGHRSVSWYQQTPGQGLQFLFEYFSETQRNKGNFPGRFSGRQFSNSRSEMNVSTLELGDSALYLCASSTGQGSGPDTQYFGPGTRLTVL.

The chain has TRBV14 and TRBJ1-6; D remains unclear. CDR3 length: 15 residues. V shed 2 bases and J shed 5 bases, with 10 bases lying between them. Per germline, CDR1 SGHDN and CDR2 FVKESK. The CDR3 loop is CASSQPGRNNSPLHF. CDR3 DNA sequence: TGTGCCAGCAGCCAACCCGGACGGAATAATTCACCCCTCCACTTT.

The chain uses TRBV29-1 and TRBJ2-1; 7 nucleotides line up with TRBD2. The CDR3 spans 15 residues. In germline, CDR1 is SQVTM, CDR2 ANQGSEA. The trim removed 0 bases at V and 3 bases at J, leaving 5 bases unmatched. The CDR3 protein is CSVEEGAGNYNEQFF. CDR3 nucleotide sequence: TGCAGCGTTGAAGAAGGAGCGGGGAACTACAATGAGCAGTTCTTC.

The chain has TRBV21-1 and TRBJ1-1; the DNA was not used to check the table's D call, TRBD1. TRBV21-1 is assigned pseudogene status. The CDR3 consists of 15 residues. The CDR3 DNA reads as TGTGCCAGCAGCACCGGGGACACCCCGAACACTGAAGCTTTCTTT. It translates to CASSTGDTPNTEAFF.

The rearrangement links TRBV9 to TRBJ2-2; 9 bases align to TRBD1. The CDR3 totals 16 residues. Per the germline V gene, CDR1 is SGDLS and CDR2 is YYNGEE. The V and J ends lost 0 bases and 6 bases, in that order; junction bases with no gene match: 6. The CDR3: CASSVGNRGLAGELFF. The CDR3 DNA follows: TGTGCCAGCAGCGTAGGGAACAGGGGGCTGGCCGGGGAGCTGTTTTTT.

The gene calls are TRBV5-6 and TRBJ2-3; tentatively, D is TRBD2 (6 bases). V gave up 5 bases and J gave up 4 bases, with 14 bases separating them. The CDR3 is 14 amino acids. Germline CDR1 is SGHDT and CDR2 is YYEEEE. The CDR3 nucleotides are TGTGCCAGCAGGGTGGGAGGTAGTCCAGATACGCAGTATTTT. This sequence encodes CASRVGGSPDTQYF.

The chain combines TRBV7-9 with TRBJ2-5; the D is unclear. The length of the CDR3 is 14 residues. Germline V CDR1 and CDR2: SEHNR, FQNEAQ (reference sequence). The V end was cut by 2 bases, the J end by 3 bases, with 10 bases between. The CDR3: CASSLMAAKETQYF. The DNA for the CDR3 is TGTGCCAGCAGCTTAATGGCAGCCAAAGAGACCCAGTACTTC.

V and J are TRBV9 and TRBJ2-5, with TRBD1 matching over 11 bases. The CDR3 covers 14 residues. Trimming cost V 0 bases and J 7 bases; bases outside gene matches: 2. Per germline, CDR1 SGDLS and CDR2 YYNGEE. As DNA, the CDR3 is TGTGCCAGCAGCGTAGATGGGACAGGGGGGACCCAGTACTTC. It specifies CASSVDGTGGTQYF.

The gene calls are TRBV20-1 and TRBJ2-5, with D perhaps matching TRBD1 or TRBD2 (7 bases each). In germline, CDR1 is DFQATT, CDR2 SNEGSKA (reference sequence). Trimming took 3 bases from V and 5 from J, leaving 16 bases between them. This CDR3 is 14 amino acids long. The CDR3 DNA reads as TGCAGTGCTAGTGCCAGGGGGAGGGAGGAGACCCAGTACTTC. Its translation is CSASARGREETQYF.

V usage is TRBV20-1 and J usage is TRBJ1-1; D ambiguous. The CDR3 is made up of 11 amino acids. Trimming left V 6 bases short and J 4 bases short, with 9 bases between. Germline assignment: CDR1 DFQATT and CDR2 SNEGSKA (reference sequence). In DNA form, the CDR3 reads TGCAGTGCGACGCCGGGCACTGAAGCTTTCTTT. Its translation: CSATPGTEAFF.

As to this clonotype: At one boundary the junction diverges from the germline segment, which might be a read error. The rearrangement links TRBV7-7 to TRBJ1-1, with D unresolved. Germline V gene data show CDR1 as SSHAT and CDR2 as FNYEAQ (reference sequence). The length of the CDR3 is 13 residues. The CDR3 here is CASSSQVVVKAFF. As DNA, the CDR3 is TGTGCTAGCAGCTCCCAAGTTGTAGTAAAAGCTTTCTTT.

The V gene is TRBV5-6, the J gene TRBJ2-5, with D tentatively TRBD1 or TRBD2 (6 bases each). This CDR3 spans 16 amino acids. V dropped 1 base and J dropped 6 bases, with 19 bases sitting between them. Germline lookup yields CDR1 SGHDT and CDR2 YYEEEE. The chain's CDR3 is CASSLFGSGGLKTQYF. The CDR3 bases are TGTGCCAGCAGCTTGTTCGGTTCCGGGGGCCTAAAGACCCAGTACTTC.

V and J are TRBV29-1 and TRBJ1-1; 9 bases are shared with TRBD1. Germline CDR1 SQVTM, CDR2 ANQGSEA. The CDR3 is made up of 13 amino acids. Trimming removed 5 bases from V and 5 bases from J; junction bases left unmatched: 6. The CDR3 nucleotides read TGCAGCGTTCGACAGGGGGAAAATACTGAAGCTTTCTTT. This sequence encodes CSVRQGENTEAFF.

The rearrangement uses TRBV20-1 and TRBJ2-1; the match to TRBD2 covers 7 bases. J gave up 8 bases and V 0 bases, and 13 bases lay outside the gene matches. The germline V gene has CDR1 DFQATT and CDR2 SNEGSKA (reference sequence). CDR3 length: 16 residues. This chain's CDR3 is CSARDPYGGGFYEQFF. The CDR3 nucleotides are TGCAGTGCTAGAGATCCATATGGCGGGGGTTTTTATGAGCAGTTCTTC.

This chain links TRBV20-1 with TRBJ2-2, with D possibly being TRBD2 (6 bases). The CDR3 sequence is 16 residues long. The germline CDR1 and CDR2 sequences are DFQATT and SNEGSKA (reference sequence). V was shortened by 0 bases and J by 7 bases, with 18 bases between the two germline ends. The CDR3 reads CSAREWGGPGDGELFF. The DNA of the CDR3 is TGCAGTGCTAGAGAGTGGGGCGGACCGGGGGACGGGGAGCTGTTTTTT.

V usage is TRBV20-1 and J usage is TRBJ1-3, with 10 bases identical to TRBD1. CDR1 is DFQATT and CDR2 is SNEGSKA in the germline V gene (reference sequence). The CDR3 is 18 amino acids. J was trimmed by 0 bases and V by 1 base; bases with no gene match: 9. The CDR3 DNA follows: TGCAGTGCTAGAGGACGAGGGACAGGGGATTCCTCTGGAAACACCATATATTTT. Translation: CSARGRGTGDSSGNTIYF.